This TCR beta chain was recorded in a study of T cell changes during pregnancy in multiple sclerosis (dated by TCRdb to 2018 to 2020). For the wider study: The study examined how the T cell repertoire changed over the course of pregnancy in women with multiple sclerosis.

In its sample, this clone was seen a few times. Its antigen is currently not known. Base quality data are lacking; no much larger clone is found one base away. Libraries were made using the immunoSEQ multiplex PCR assay. TCRdb obtained this table from immuneACCESS and retained in-frame rearrangements with V and J assigned. These tables miss some clones; where compared with another copy, unresolved V genes account for less than half of the shortfall, and the remainder is unexplained. For this sample there are approximately 31,000 clones; approximately 90% appear just once. The ten largest account for roughly 4.5% of the sample. The CDR3, cysteine through phenylalanine, is 12 amino acids long. Just CDR3 DNA is preserved here, 36 bases in frame from base 1. CDR1 and CDR2 are read off the germline V gene (reference sequence) as SEHNR and FQNEAQ. V loses 4 bases of germline sequence and J loses 8 bases, and the interval between the two ends is 11 bases.

The TCR originated in a female donor with multiple sclerosis, enrolled in a pregnancy study. The specimen was CD8+ T cells from peripheral blood mononuclear cells, collected in the second trimester of pregnancy. The rearranged chain carries TRBV7-9 and TRBJ1-1; too little of a D gene remains to name it. The CDR3 sequence is CASSSLSVEAFF. The DNA is TGTGCCAGCAGCTCCCTTTCGGTGGAAGCTTTCTTT.